This T cell receptor beta chain was identified in a study of beta chain features in type 1 diabetes (dated by TCRdb to 2016 to 2019). General notes on the study: Mean age, gender distribution, total cell number and subset yield were not different between patients and healthy donors. In the study, TCRB repertoires of sorted circulating CD4+ T cell subsets from recently diagnosed type 1 diabetes patients were compared with those of matched healthy donors. A total of over 90,000,000 sorted cells were examined across all samples, and a strong correlation was observed between cell number per subset and RNA yield. Whereas all 30 or so donors provided naive and central memory subsets, regulatory and stem cell-like memory subsets were isolated from just 8 patients and about 8 healthy donors.

The entire amount of isolated RNA was reverse transcribed using the High Capacity cDNA Reverse Transcription Kit, so the sequenced TCRB transcripts were expressed ones. Deep immunoSEQ sequencing was applied to naive, central memory and regulatory T cell samples, giving an average of approximately 3.8 million total reads per sample. After sorted cells were lysed in RLT buffer, RNA was extracted with DNase-treated RNeasy Micro or Mini kits, with the choice depending on cell number. To prevent cross-contamination, every cell subset was processed on its own, while patient and healthy donor samples were processed together. The immunoSEQ multiplex PCR was used to amplify TCRB sequences from cDNA, yielding 87-bp fragments that span the CDR3 region. Amplicons were sequenced on the Illumina HiSeq platform. On the authors' methods: PCR bias was corrected computationally using synthetic template baselines, and reads within Hamming distance 2 were collapsed, with unmergeable singletons discarded. By aligning reads against IMGT, V, D and J genes, CDR3 length, and insertions or deletions at six rearrangement sites were assigned. Within each subset, clonotype counts were normalized to sorted cell number, and only after that were true diversity and Gini coefficients computed with the tcR R package. Repertoire sharing was quantified using the overlap coefficient calculated on TCRB nucleotide sequences. TCRdb stores this immuneACCESS table with in-frame sequences only. Part of the clones is absent; in the studies checked, under half of the shortfall reflects unresolved V genes, and no reason is known for the rest. The V and J calls and clone size were taken over from that table, and D and trimming were inferred from the DNA. The sample profile shows roughly 130,000 clones; around 15% of them were found once. The ten largest account for approximately 2.3% of the sample.

From a lookup of the germline V gene, CDR1 and CDR2 are SGHDN and FVKESK. Trimming takes 3 bases from V and 6 bases from J, and the germline ends sit 14 bases apart. Its CDR3 holds 14 amino acids, cysteine through phenylalanine. Only the CDR3 DNA stays, 42 bases, in frame from base 1. From each donor, a single peripheral blood sample of around 120 mL on average was drawn into heparinised tubes. A BD FACSAria II was used to sort naive, central memory, regulatory and stem cell-like memory CD4+ T cells with a panel that included CD45RO, CCR7, CD25, CD127, CD95 and CD27. Purity was above 95% for every sorted population. PBMCs were isolated immediately by Lymphoprep density gradient centrifugation and stained directly without culture. To minimize batch effects, samples were stained and sorted in pairs, one healthy donor with one patient per experiment. General findings and caveats noted by the study authors: Shorter templates might be favored by PCR, yet because patient and control samples were amplified and corrected together, any such skew would affect both groups equally. At VDJ recombination sites, type 1 diabetes patients had fewer insertions and more deleted nucleotides, which implies abnormalities in thymic rearrangement. In all four CD4+ subsets, TCRB CDR3 length was moderately but significantly shorter in type 1 diabetes patients. Because small numbers of individuals were included in the HLA sub-analyses, any influence of HLA type on TCRB rearrangement was left unresolved. The naive, central memory and regulatory TCRB repertoires appeared to resemble one another more closely among patients than among healthy donors. Because cDNA rather than genomic DNA was sequenced, highly expressing activated cells could have been over-represented, although no difference in activation and CD3 levels was found between groups.

Note on this clone: No cognate antigen has been identified for it. No per-base quality is available; no much larger clone lies one base away.

Sequences were obtained from central memory CD4+ T cells from blood. This chain is built from TRBV14 and TRBJ1-2, with the D gene call left open. This receptor was taken from a man between 25 and 39 years old with type 1 diabetes. The CDR3 region reads CASSQGWAQNGYTF. The DNA sequence is as follows: TGTGCCAGCAGCCAGGGCTGGGCCCAAAATGGCTACACCTTC.